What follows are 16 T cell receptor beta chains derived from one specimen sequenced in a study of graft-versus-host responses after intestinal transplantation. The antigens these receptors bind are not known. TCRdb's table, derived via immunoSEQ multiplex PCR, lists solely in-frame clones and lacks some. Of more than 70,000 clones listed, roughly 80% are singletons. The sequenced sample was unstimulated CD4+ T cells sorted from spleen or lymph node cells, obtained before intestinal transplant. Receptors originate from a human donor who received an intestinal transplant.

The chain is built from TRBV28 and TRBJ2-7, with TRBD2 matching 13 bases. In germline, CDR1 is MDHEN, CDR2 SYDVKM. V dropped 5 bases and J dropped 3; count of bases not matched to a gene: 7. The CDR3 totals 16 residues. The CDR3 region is CASSTPGLAGIYEQYF. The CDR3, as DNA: TGTGCCAGCAGTACCCCGGGACTAGCGGGGATCTACGAGCAGTACTTC.

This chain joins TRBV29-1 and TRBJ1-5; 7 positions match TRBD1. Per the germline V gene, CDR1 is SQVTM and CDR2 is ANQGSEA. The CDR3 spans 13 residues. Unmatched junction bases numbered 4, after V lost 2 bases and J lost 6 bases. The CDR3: CSVETGAGQPQHF. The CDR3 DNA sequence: TGCAGCGTTGAAACAGGGGCAGGTCAGCCCCAGCATTTT.

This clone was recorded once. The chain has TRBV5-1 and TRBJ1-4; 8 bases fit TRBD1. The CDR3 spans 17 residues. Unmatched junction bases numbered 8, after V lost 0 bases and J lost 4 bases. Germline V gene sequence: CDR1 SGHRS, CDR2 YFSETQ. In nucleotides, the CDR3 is TGCGCCAGCAGCTTGGGAGTTTGGGGACAGGTTAATGAAAAACTGTTTTTT. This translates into CASSLGVWGQVNEKLFF.

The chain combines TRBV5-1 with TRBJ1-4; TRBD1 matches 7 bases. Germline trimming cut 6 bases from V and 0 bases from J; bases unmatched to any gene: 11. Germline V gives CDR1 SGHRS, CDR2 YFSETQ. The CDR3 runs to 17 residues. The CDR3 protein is CASNRTGPLTTNEKLFF. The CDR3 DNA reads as TGCGCCAGCAACAGGACAGGACCCCTTACAACTAATGAAAAACTGTTTTTT.

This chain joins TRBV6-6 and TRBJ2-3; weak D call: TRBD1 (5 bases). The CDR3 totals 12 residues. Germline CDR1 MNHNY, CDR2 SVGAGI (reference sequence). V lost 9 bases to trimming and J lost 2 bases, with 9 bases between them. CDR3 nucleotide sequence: TGTGCCAGTGGACAATCCACAGATACGCAGTATTTT. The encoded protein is CASGQSTDTQYF.

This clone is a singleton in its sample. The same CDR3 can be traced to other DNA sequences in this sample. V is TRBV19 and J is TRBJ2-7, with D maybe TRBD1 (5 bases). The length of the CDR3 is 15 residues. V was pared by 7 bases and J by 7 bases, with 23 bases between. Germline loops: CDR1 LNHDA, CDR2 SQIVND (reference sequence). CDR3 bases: TGTGCCAGTAAAACTACCGGGCCCTTACCAGGGGAGCAGTACTTC. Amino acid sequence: CASKTTGPLPGEQYF.

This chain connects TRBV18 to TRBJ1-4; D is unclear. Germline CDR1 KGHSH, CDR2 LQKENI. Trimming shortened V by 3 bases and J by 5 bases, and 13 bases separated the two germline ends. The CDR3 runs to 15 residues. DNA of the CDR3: TGTGCCAGCTCACCTGCGGGAGGCCCAAATGAAAAACTGTTTTTT. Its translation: CASSPAGGPNEKLFF.

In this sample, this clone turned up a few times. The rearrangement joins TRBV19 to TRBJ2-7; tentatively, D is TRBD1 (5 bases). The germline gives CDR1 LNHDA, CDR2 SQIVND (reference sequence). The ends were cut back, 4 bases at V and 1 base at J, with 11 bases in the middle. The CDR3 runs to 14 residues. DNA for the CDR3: TGTGCCAGTAGTAGGTCAGGGTCATCCTACGAGCAGTACTTC. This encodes CASSRSGSSYEQYF.

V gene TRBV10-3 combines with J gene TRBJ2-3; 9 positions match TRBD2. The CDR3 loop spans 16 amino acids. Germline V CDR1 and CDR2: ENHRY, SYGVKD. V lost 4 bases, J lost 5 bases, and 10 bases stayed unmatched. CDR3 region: CAISGWRGGGGDTQYF. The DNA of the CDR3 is TGTGCCATCAGTGGATGGCGGGGGGGCGGTGGAGATACGCAGTATTTT.

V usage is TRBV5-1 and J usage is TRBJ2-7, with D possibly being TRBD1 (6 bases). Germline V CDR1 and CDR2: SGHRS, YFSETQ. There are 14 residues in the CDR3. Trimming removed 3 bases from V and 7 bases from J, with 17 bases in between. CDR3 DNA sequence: TGCGCCAGCAGCTCCGGAACACAGGGCGCAGAGCAGTACTTC. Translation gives CASSSGTQGAEQYF.

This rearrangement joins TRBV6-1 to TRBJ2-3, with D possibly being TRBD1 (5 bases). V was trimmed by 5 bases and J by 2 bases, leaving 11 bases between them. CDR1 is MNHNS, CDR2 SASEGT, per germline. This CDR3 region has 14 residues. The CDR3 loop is CASSMSRVTDTQYF. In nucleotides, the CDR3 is TGTGCCAGCAGTATGTCCAGGGTCACAGATACGCAGTATTTT.

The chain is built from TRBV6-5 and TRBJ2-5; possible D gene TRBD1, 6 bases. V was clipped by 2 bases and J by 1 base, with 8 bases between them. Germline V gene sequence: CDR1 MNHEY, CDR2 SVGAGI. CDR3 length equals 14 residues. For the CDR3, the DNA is TGTGCCAGCAGTTACCCGGACAGCCAAGAGACCCAGTACTTC. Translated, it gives CASSYPDSQETQYF.

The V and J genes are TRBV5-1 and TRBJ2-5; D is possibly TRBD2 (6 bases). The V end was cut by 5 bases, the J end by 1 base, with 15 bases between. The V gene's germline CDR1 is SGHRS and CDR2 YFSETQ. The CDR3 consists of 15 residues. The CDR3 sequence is CASRPRLGPQETQYF. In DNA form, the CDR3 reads TGCGCCAGCAGACCTCGACTAGGCCCCCAAGAGACCCAGTACTTC.

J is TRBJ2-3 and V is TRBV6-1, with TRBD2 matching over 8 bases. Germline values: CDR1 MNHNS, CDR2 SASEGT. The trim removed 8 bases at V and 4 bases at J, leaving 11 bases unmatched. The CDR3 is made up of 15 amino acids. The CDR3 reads CASRRSGGPSDTQYF. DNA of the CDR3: TGTGCCAGCCGCCGTTCGGGAGGGCCATCAGATACGCAGTATTTT.

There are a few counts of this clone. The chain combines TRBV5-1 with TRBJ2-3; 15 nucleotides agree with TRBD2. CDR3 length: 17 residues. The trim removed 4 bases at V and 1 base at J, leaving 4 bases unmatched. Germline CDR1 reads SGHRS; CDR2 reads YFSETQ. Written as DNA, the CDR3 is TGCGCCAGCAGCAGGACTAGCGGGGGGGCCGGCACAGATACGCAGTATTTT. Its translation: CASSRTSGGAGTDTQYF.

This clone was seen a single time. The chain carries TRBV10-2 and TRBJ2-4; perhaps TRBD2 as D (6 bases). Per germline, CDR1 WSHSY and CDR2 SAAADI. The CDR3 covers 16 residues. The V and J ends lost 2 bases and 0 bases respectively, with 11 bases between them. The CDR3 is CASSEREILAKNIQYF. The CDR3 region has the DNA TGCGCCAGCAGTGAGCGGGAGATTCTAGCCAAAAACATTCAGTACTTC.